The source of this T cell receptor (beta chain) is a study of PD-1 blockade in classical Hodgkin lymphoma. Study results and caveats: Patients newly diagnosed and complete responders had comparable baseline diversity. Repertoire difference causes, possibly disease activity or prior therapy, remain undefined.

The table came from immunoSEQ multiplex PCR; TCRdb's copy has only in-frame clones and leaves some out. This sample yields approximately 99,000 clones, of which about four fifths are seen a single time; around 15% belongs to the top ten. With no exception, relapse followed autologous stem cell transplantation in all patients, and brentuximab vedotin exposure varied. Turning to this clone: The antigen is unknown.

The TCR originated in a human donor with classical Hodgkin lymphoma. Here the sequenced sample was peripheral blood mononuclear cells (PBMCs), taken before the second cycle of nivolumab.

The CDR3 loop reads CASSPDRRILYEQYF. The DNA of the CDR3 is TGTGCCAGCAGCCCGGACAGGCGGATACTCTACGAGCAGTACTTC. The chain carries TRBV5-4 and TRBJ2-7; TRBD1 matches 7 bases. V lost 4 bases to trimming and J lost 3 bases; unmatched junction nucleotides: 10. In germline, CDR1 is SGHNT, CDR2 YYREEE (reference sequence). The CDR3 has 15 residues.